Each of the 7 T cell receptor beta chains below was sequenced from the same sample in a study of tumor-infiltrating lymphocytes in primary liver carcinoma (dated by TCRdb to 2016 to 2017). Without any cell sorting, total RNA and DNA were extracted together from around 20-30 mg of bulk tissue using the AllPrep DNA/RNA mini kit. The sequencing machine was an Illumina HiSeq 2500. A constant-region primer and ProtoScript II reverse transcriptase were used to reverse-transcribe TCRbeta-specific cDNA from approximately 550 ng total RNA. Construction of the TCRbeta libraries relied on three nested rounds of multiplex PCR, following a slightly modified ARM-PCR procedure. The first two PCR rounds used multiplex TRBV1-TRBV30 forward primers with a Cbeta reverse primer, each for about 9 cycles. TCRdb reprocessed the public reads (quality trimming at Q25 with fastp, clone calling with MiXCR) and kept in-frame beta chains. Identical CDR3 protein sequences are pooled into one entry, listed with their most common genes and DNA. This sample is represented by around 54,000 distinct CDR3 sequences; 70% to 85% of them were singletons. The ten largest account for 25% of the sample.

The specimen sequenced was liver tumor tissue from sampling region 2. The sample's cell subset or site label, decoded: tumor region T2, inferior pole. These receptors originate from a man in his forties or fifties with primary liver carcinoma and hepatitis B virus infection.

The V call is TRBV7-9, the J call TRBJ2-5; tentatively, D is TRBD1 or TRBD2 (6 bases each). V was trimmed by 5 bases and J by 5 bases, leaving 27 bases between them. The length of the CDR3 is 18 residues. The germline V gene has CDR1 SEHNR and CDR2 FQNEAQ (reference sequence). CDR3 sequence (DNA): TGTGCCAGCAGCATACTGGGGGCCCTTACTAGCTTTGGGGAGACCCAGTACTTC. This gives the protein CASSILGALTSFGETQYF.

In regard to this clonotype: Here the CDR3 omits its conserved ending phenylalanine or tryptophan, so a read error is the likely source. The rearrangement joins TRBV4-2 to TRBJ2-4; 11 bases align to TRBD2. The CDR3 consists of 21 residues. Germline CDR1 and CDR2: LGHNA and YNFKEQ. The junction had 13 bases not matched to a gene; V was cut back by 0 bases and J by 0 bases. Here the CDR3 reads CASSQDHPLAGGPIAKNIQYL. The CDR3 bases are TGTGCCAGCAGCCAAGATCATCCTCTAGCGGGAGGACCTATAGCCAAAAACATTCAGTACCTC.

This clonotype was found once. One junction end does not reproduce the germline sequence, and a read error may be involved. V is TRBV29-1 and J is TRBJ2-3; 7 nucleotides line up with TRBD1. The end of the DNA is better explained by TRBJ1-5, so the J call may be wrong. The CDR3 sequence is 17 residues long. Germline V gene sequence: CDR1 SQVTM, CDR2 ANQGSEA. This CDR3 reads CSFDLPSGSLGTDTQHF. As DNA, the CDR3 is TGCAGCTTTGATTTGCCTAGCGGGAGTTTAGGGACAGATACGCAGCATTTT.

As for this clonotype: The CDR3 ends on some other residue instead of the conserved phenylalanine or tryptophan, so this is likely a read error. The V call is TRBV11-3, the J call TRBJ2-5, with D perhaps matching TRBD1 (6 bases). Germline CDR1 reads SGHNT; CDR2 reads YENEEA. This CDR3 is built from 14 residues. In DNA form, the CDR3 reads TGTGCCACCAGCCCCAGGACAGCGCATGGTACCCAGTACTCC. Its protein is CATSPRTAHGTQYS.

Notes on this clonotype: Because it lacks the conserved phenylalanine or tryptophan at the end, this CDR3 is likely a read error. This rearrangement joins TRBV11-1 to TRBJ2-1, with 14 bases aligning to TRBD2. J gave up 5 bases and V 11 bases, and 14 bases lay outside the gene matches. Germline V gene sequence: CDR1 SGHAT, CDR2 FQDESV (reference sequence). The CDR3 loop spans 17 amino acids. The CDR3 DNA reads TGTGCCGGCAACCTGGGACTAGCGGGAGAAGTTGACAATGAGCAGTTCCTC. It is translated as CAGNLGLAGEVDNEQFL.

Comments on this clonotype: Since a much larger clone is just one base distant, this may be a read error. The chain joins TRBV7-2 to TRBJ2-7; the D is unclear. Per the germline V gene, CDR1 is SGHTA and CDR2 is FQGNSA. CDR3 length: 15 residues. As DNA, the CDR3 is TGTGCCAGCGGCTTGGGCCAGCAGCTCTCCTACGAGCAGTACTTC. Amino acids: CASGLGQQLSYEQYF.

Of note for this clonotype: One end of the junction fails to match germline, which may point to a read error. The V and J genes are TRBV4-1 and TRBJ1-5; 7 bases fit TRBD1. The CDR3 runs 16 residues. The germline V gene has CDR1 MGHRA and CDR2 YSYEKL. This CDR3 is CASSQDQIGGNQPQHF. CDR3 DNA sequence: TGCGCCAGCAGCCAAGACCAGATAGGGGGCAATCAGCCCCAACATTTT.